This entry features one T cell receptor (beta chain) sequence. As yet, its antigen is unknown. This CDR3 is 11 amino acids long. V was cut by 5 bases and J by 4 bases, with 9 bases left in between. Germline V gene sequence: CDR1 GTSNPN, CDR2 SVGIG (reference sequence). TCR beta CDR3 region amplification was performed from RNA transcripts. During a first-round RT-PCR of the TCR CDR3, the HTBI primer set was used. In TCRdb, the multiplex PCR reads were re-called with MiXCR into one record per CDR3 protein. This table has around 690,000 distinct CDR3 sequences, less than 25% appearing once. This specimen comes from a study of T cells in Graves' hyperthyroidism and ophthalmopathy. Study-wide findings and caveats: The majority of expanded thyroid clonotypes above 0.001 also appeared in blood.

This TCR was recovered from a man aged 25-45 years with Graves' ophthalmopathy. Sample: blood. V is TRBV30 and J is TRBJ2-7, with a weak D call TRBD1 (6 bases). The CDR3 sequence is CAWGGQYEQYF. As DNA, the CDR3 is TGTGCCTGGGGCGGACAGTACGAGCAGTACTTC.